This T cell receptor beta chain was recorded in a study of blood T cell repertoires in COVID-19. Whole-study context: The samples span acute and convalescent COVID-19 from the United States, Italy and Spain.

Methods used by the authors: Estimates of nucleated cell counts were drawn from the amplification of reference gene primers. The repertoire was sequenced with immunoSEQ multiplex PCR; TCRdb's copy has only in-frame clones and lacks some. V and J calls plus clone size are reproduced from that table; the DNA served to infer D and trimming. The table includes about 120,000 clones, roughly 80% detected once. J gave up 4 bases and V 6 bases, and 8 bases lay outside the gene matches. This CDR3 region has 15 residues. Germline assignment: CDR1 SNHLY and CDR2 FYNNEI. This TCR came from a man aged 25-40 years with acute or convalescent COVID-19. This chain links TRBV2 with TRBJ1-4, with 7 bases lining up with TRBD1. Sequencing was carried out using peripheral blood. The CDR3, as DNA: TGTGCCAGCAGCCCCGGGACAGCAGTTAATGAAAAACTGTTTTTT. It is translated as CASSPGTAVNEKLFF.